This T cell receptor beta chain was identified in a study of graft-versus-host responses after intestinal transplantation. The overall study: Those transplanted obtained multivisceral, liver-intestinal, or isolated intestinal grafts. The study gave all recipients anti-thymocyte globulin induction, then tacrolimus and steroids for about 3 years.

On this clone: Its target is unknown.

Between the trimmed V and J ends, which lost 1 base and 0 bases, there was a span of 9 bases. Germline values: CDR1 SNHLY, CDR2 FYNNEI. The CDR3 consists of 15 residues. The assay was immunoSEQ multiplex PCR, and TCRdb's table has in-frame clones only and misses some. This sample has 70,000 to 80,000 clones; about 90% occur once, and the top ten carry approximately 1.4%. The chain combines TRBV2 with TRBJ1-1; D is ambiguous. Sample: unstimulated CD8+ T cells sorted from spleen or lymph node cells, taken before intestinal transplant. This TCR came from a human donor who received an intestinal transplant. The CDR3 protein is CASSEVLLLNTEAFF. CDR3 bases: TGTGCCAGCAGTGAAGTACTGTTACTGAACACTGAAGCTTTCTTT.